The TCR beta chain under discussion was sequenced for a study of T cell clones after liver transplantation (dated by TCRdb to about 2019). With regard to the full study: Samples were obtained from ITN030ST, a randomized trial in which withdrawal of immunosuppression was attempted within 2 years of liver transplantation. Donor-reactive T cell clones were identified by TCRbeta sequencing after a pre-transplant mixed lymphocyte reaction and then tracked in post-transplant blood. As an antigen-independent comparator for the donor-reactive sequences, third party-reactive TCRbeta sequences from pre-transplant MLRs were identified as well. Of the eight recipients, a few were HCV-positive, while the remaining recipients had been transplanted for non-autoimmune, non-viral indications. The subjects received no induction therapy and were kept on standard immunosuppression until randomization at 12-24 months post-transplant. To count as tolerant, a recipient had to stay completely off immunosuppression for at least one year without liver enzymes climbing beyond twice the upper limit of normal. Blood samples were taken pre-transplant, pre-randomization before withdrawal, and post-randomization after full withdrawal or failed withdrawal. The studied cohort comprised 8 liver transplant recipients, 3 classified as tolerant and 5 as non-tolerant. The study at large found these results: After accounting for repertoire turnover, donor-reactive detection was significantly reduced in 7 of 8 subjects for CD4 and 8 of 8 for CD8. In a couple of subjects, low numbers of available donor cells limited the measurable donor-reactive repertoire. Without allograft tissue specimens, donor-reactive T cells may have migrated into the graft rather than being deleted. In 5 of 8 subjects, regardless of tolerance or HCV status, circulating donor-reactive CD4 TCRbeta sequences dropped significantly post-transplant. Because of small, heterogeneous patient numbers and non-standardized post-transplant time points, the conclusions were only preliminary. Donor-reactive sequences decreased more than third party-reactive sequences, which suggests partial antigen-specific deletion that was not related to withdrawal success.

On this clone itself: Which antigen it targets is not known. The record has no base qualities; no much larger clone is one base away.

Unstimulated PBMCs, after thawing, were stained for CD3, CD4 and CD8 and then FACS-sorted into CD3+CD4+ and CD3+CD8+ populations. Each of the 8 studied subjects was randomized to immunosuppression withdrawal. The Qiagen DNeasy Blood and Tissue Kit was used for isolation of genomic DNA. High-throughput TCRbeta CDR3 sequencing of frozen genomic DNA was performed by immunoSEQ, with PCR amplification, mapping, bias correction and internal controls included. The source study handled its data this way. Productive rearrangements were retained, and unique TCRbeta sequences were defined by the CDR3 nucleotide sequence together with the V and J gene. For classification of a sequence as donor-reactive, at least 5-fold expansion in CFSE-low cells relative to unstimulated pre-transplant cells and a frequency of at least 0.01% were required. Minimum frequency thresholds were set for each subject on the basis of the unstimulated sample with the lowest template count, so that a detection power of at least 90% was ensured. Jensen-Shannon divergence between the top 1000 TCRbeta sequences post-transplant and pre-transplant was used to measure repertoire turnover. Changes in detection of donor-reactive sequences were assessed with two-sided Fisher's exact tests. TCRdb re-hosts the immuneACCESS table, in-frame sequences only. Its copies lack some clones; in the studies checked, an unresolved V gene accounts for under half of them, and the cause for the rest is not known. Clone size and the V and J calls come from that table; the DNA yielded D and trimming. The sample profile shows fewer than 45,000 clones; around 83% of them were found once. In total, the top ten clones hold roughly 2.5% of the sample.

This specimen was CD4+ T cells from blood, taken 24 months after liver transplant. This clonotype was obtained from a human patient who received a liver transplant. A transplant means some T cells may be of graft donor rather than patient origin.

The bases are TGTGCCATCGGCAGGGGGCTAACCGGGGAGCTGTTTTTT. Translated, it reads CAIGRGLTGELFF. The V gene is TRBV6-1 and the J gene is TRBJ2-2, and TRBD1 matches 8 of the central bases. V has 10 bases trimmed and J has 5 bases trimmed; junction bases matching no gene number 6. The CDR3 goes from the cysteine to the phenylalanine over 13 residues. The read is trimmed to its CDR3 DNA, 39 bases read in frame from base 1. The germline V gene supplies CDR1 MNHNS and CDR2 SASEGT.